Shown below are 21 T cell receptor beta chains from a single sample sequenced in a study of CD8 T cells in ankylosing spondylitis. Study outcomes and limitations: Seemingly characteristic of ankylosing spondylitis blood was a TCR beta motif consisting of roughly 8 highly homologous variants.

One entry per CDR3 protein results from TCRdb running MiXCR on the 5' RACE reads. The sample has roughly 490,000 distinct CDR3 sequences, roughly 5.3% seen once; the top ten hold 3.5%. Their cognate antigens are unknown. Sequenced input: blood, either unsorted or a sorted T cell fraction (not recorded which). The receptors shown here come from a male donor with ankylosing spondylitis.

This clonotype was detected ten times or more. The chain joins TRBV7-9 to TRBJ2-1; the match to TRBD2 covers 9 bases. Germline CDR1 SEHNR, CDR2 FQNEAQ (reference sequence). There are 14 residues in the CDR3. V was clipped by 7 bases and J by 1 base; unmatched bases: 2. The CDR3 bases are TGTGCCAGCAACCTAGCGGGGTCCTACAATGAGCAGTTCTTC. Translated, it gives CASNLAGSYNEQFF.

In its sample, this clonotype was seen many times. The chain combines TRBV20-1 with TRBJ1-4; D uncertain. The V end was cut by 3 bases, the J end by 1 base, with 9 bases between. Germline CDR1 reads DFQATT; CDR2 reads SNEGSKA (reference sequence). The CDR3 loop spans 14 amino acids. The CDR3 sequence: CSAREIETNEKLFF. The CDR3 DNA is TGCAGTGCTAGGGAGATAGAAACTAATGAAAAACTGTTTTTT.

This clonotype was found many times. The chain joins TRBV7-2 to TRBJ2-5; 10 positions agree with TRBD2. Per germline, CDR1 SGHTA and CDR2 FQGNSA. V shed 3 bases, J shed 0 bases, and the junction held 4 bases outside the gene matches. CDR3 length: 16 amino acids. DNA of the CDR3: TGTGCCAGCAGCTTTGCTAGCGGGAGAGACCAAGAGACCCAGTACTTC. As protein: CASSFASGRDQETQYF.

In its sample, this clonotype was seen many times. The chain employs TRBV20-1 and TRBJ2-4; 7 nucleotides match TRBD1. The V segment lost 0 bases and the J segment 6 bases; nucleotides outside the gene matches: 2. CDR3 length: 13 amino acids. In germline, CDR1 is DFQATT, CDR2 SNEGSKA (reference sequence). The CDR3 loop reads CSARDPGGNIQYF. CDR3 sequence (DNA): TGCAGTGCTAGAGATCCAGGGGGAAACATTCAGTACTTC.

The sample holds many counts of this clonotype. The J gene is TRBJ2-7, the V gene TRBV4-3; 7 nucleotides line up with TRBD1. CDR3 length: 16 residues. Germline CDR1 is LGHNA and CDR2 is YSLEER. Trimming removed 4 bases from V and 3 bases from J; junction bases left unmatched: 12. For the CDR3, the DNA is TGCGCCAGCAGCCGCCACCTTAATACAGGGGACTACGAGCAGTACTTC. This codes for CASSRHLNTGDYEQYF.

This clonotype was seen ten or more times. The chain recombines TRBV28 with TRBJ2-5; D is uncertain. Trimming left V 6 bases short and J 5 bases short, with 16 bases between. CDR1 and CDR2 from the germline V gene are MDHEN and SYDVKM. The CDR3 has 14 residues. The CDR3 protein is CASSPDEWLETQYF. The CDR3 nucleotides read TGTGCCAGCAGCCCCGATGAGTGGTTGGAGACCCAGTACTTC.

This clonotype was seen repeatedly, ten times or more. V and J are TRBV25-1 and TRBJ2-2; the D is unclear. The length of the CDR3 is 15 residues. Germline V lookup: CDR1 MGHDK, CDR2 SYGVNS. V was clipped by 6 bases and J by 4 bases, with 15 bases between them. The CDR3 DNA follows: TGTGCCAGCAGATCGGATTGGGGATTCACCGGGGAGCTGTTTTTT. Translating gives CASRSDWGFTGELFF. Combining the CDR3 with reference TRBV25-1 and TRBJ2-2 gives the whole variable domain EADIYQTPRYLVIGTGKKITLECSQTMGHDKMYWYQQDPGMELHLIHYSYGVNSTEKGDLSSESTVSRIRTEHFPLTLESARPSHTSQYLCASRSDWGFTGELFFGEGSRLTVL.

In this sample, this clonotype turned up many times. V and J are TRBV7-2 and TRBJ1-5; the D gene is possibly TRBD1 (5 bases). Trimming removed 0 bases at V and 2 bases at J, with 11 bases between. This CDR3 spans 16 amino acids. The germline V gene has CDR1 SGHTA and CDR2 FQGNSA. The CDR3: CASSLAGGWGNQPQHF. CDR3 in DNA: TGTGCCAGCAGCTTAGCGGGGGGTTGGGGCAATCAGCCCCAGCATTTT. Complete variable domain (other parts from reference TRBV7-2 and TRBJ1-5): GAGVSQSPSNKVTEKGKDVELRCDPISGHTALYWYRQSLGQGLEFLIYFQGNSAPDKSGLPSDRFSAERTGGSVSTLTIQRTQQEDSAVYLCASSLAGGWGNQPQHFGDGTRLSIL.

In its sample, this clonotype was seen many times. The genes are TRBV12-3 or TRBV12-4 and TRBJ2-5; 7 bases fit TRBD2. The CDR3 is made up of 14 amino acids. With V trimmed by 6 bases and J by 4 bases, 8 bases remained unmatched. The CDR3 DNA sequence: TGTGCCAGCAGCAGGCGGGGGAGAGGAGAGACCCAGTACTTC. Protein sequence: CASSRRGRGETQYF.

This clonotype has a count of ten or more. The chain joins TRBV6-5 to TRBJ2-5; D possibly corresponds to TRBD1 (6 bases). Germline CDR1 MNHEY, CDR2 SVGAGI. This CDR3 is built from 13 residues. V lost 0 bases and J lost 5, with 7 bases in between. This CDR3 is CASSYSGAETQYF. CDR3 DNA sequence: TGTGCCAGCAGTTACTCGGGGGCGGAGACCCAGTACTTC.

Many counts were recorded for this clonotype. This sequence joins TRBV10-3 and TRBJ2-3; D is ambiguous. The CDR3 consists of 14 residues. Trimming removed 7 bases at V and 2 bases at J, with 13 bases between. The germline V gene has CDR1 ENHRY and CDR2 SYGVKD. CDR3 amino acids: CAITHGGFTDTQYF. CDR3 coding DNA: TGTGCCATCACCCACGGCGGATTCACAGATACGCAGTATTTT.

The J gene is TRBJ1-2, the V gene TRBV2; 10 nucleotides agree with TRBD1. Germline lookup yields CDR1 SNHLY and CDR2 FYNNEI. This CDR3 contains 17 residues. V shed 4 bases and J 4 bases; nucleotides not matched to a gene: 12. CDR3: CASSALYDRQGAYGYTF. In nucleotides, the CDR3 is TGTGCCAGCAGTGCCCTCTACGACAGACAGGGGGCCTATGGCTACACCTTC.

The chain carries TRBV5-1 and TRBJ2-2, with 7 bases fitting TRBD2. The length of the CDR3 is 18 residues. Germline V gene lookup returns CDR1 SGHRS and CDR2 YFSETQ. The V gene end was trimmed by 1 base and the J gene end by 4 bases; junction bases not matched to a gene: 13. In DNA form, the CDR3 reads TGCGCCAGCAGCTTGACGGGGGGTCAAGGGCGAGCCACCGGGGAGCTGTTTTTT. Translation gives CASSLTGGQGRATGELFF.

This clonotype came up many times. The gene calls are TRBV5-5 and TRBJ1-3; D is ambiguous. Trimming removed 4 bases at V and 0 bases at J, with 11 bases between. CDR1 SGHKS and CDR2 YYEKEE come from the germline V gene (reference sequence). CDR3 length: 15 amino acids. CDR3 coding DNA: TGTGCCAGCAGCCTTTGGACGAGCTCTGGAAACACCATATATTTT. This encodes CASSLWTSSGNTIYF.

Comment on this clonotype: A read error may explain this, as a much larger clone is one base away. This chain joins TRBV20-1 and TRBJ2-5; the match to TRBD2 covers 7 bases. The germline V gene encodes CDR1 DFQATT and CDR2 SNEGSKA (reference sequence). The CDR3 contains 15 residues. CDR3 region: CCARLRGTIQETQYF. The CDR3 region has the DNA TGCTGTGCTAGACTTAGAGGGACTATACAAGAGACCCAGTACTTC.

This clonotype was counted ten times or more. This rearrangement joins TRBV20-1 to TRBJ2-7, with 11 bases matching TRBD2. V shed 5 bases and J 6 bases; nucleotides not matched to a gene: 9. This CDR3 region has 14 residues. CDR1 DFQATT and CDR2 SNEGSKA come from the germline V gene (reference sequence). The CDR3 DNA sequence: TGCAGTGCTGACGGACTAGCGGGTCCCGGCGAGCAGTACTTC. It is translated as CSADGLAGPGEQYF.

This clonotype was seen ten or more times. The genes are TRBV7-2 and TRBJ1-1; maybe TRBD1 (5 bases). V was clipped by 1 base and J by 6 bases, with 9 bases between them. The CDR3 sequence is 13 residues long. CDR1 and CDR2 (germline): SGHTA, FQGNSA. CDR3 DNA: TGTGCCAGCAGCTTAGAACGGGGGGCTGAAGCTTTCTTT. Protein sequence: CASSLERGAEAFF.

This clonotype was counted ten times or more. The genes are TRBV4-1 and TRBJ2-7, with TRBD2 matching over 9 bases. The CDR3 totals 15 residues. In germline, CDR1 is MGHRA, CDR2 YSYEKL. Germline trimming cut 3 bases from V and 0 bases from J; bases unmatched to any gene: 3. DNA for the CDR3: TGCGCCAGCAGCCAGTCTAGCGGGGTCTCCTACGAGCAGTACTTC. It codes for CASSQSSGVSYEQYF.

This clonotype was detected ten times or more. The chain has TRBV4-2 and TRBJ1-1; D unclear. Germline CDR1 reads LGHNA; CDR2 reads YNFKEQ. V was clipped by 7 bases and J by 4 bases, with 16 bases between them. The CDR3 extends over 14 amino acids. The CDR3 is CASTTSGELTEAFF. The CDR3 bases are TGTGCCAGCACCACCTCCGGGGAGCTCACTGAAGCTTTCTTT.

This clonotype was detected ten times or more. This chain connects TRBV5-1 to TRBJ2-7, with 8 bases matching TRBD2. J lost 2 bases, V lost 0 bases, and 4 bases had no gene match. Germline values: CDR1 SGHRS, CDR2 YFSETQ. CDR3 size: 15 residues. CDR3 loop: CASSLEAGGPYEQYF. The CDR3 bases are TGCGCCAGCAGCTTGGAGGCGGGGGGCCCCTACGAGCAGTACTTC.

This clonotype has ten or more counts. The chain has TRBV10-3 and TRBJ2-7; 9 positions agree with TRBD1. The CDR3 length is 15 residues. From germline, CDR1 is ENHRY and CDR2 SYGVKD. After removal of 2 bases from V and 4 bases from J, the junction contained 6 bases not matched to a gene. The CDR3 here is CAISEPGTGKYEQYF. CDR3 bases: TGTGCCATCAGTGAGCCCGGGACAGGGAAGTACGAGCAGTACTTC.